Listed below are T cell receptor beta chains from one sample, sequenced in a study of T cell responses to AZD1222 COVID-19 vaccine. Sequencing was performed with immunoSEQ multiplex PCR; in TCRdb, only in-frame clones are kept and a portion is missing. Here the sample spans roughly 150,000 clones, roughly 85% being singletons. This sample comprised peripheral blood, obtained 28 days after the second AZD1222 dose. The receptors derive from an adult who received the AZD1222 COVID-19 vaccine. Both conserved end residues are part of each CDR3. D genes are given only for firm matches. For some rows the clone size is stated as once, few or many, or as a class when expanded; others skip it.

CDR3 | DNA | J | V | size | D | length
CASSRDRSSNYGYTF | TGTGCCAGCAGCCGCGACAGGTCTTCTAACTATGGCTACACCTTC | TRBJ1-2 | TRBV7-2 | - | - | 15
CASSQGQGNSPLHF | TGTGCCAGCAGCCAAGGGCAGGGGAATTCACCCCTCCACTTT | TRBJ1-6 | TRBV3-1/TRBV3-2 | few | - | 14
CASSQGAGGYGYTF | TGCGCCAGCAGCCAAGGGGCAGGGGGCTATGGCTACACCTTC | TRBJ1-2 | TRBV4-3 | few | TRBD1 | 14
CAWSPSPYEQYF | TGTGCCTGGAGCCCCTCCCCCTACGAGCAGTACTTC | TRBJ2-7 | TRBV30 | - | - | 12
CASRVSAGGNNEQFF | TGTGCCAGTAGGGTCTCAGCGGGGGGCAACAATGAGCAGTTCTTC | TRBJ2-1 | TRBV19 | - | TRBD2 | 15
CASRAGTKSNQPQHF | TGTGCCAGCAGGGCCGGGACAAAAAGCAATCAGCCCCAGCATTTT | TRBJ1-5 | TRBV2 | - | - | 15
CATSRDLGQPQHF | TGTGCCACCAGCAGAGATCTGGGTCAGCCCCAGCATTTT | TRBJ1-5 | TRBV15 | - | - | 13
CASSSIGTSYEQYF | TGTGCCAGCAGCTCGATCGGGACCTCCTACGAGCAGTACTTC | TRBJ2-7 | TRBV11-2 | - | - | 14
CASSPGTSGVETQYF | TGTGCCAGCAGTCCCGGGACTAGCGGGGTGGAGACCCAGTACTTC | TRBJ2-5 | TRBV6-2/TRBV6-3 | - | TRBD2 | 15
CASSKSSGSSEQYF | TGTGCCAGCAGTAAATCTAGCGGATCTAGCGAGCAGTACTTC | TRBJ2-7 | TRBV7-9 | few | TRBD2 | 14
CASSFPVAGGPETQYF | TGTGCCAGCAGCTTCCCCGTAGCGGGGGGGCCTGAGACCCAGTACTTC | TRBJ2-5 | TRBV12-1 | - | - | 16
CASSSGGLSYEQYF | TGTGCCAGTAGTAGCGGGGGACTCTCCTACGAGCAGTACTTC | TRBJ2-7 | TRBV19 | - | TRBD2 | 14
CASSPDRQRTQPQHF | TGTGCCAGCAGCCCGGACAGGCAAAGGACTCAGCCCCAGCATTTT | TRBJ1-5 | TRBV4-2 | - | TRBD1 | 15
CASSRTPEAHEQYF | TGCGCCAGCAGCCGGACACCTGAGGCCCACGAGCAGTACTTC | TRBJ2-7 | TRBV5-1 | - | - | 14
CASSQERAAGGTRDEQFF | TGTGCCAGCAGCCAAGAACGGGCAGCGGGGGGCACTCGCGATGAGCAGTTCTTC | TRBJ2-1 | TRBV4-2 | few | TRBD2 | 18